This TCR beta chain was profiled in a study of blood T cell repertoires in COVID-19. CDR3 length equals 12 residues. Germline loops: CDR1 MNHNY, CDR2 SVGAGI (reference sequence). Trimming cost V 4 bases and J 4 bases, with 7 bases left between them. The repertoire was sequenced with immunoSEQ multiplex PCR; TCRdb's copy has only in-frame clones and lacks some. The sample has 130,000 or so clones, around 89% seen once. This chain connects TRBV6-6 to TRBJ1-1; D remains ambiguous. This TCR was recovered from a man aged 55 to 69 with COVID-19, enrolled during active disease. Sequenced input: peripheral blood. CDR3 bases: TGTGCCAGCAGTTCCTCCCGCACTGAAGCTTTCTTT. Translated, it gives CASSSSRTEAFF.